These 4 T cell receptor beta chains originate from one sample sequenced in a study of identical twins. TCRdb fed the 5' RACE reads into MiXCR, producing one record per CDR3 protein. Counted here are 1.5 million to 2 million distinct CDR3 sequences, less than 35% occurring once; the ten biggest clones make up 0.27%. The sequenced material came from cord blood. These receptor sequences come from a newborn girl in good health.

This clonotype was recorded once. The rearrangement links TRBV28 to TRBJ2-1, with 16 bases aligning to TRBD2. From germline, CDR1 is MDHEN and CDR2 SYDVKM. With 7 bases clipped from V and 4 bases from J, the junction kept 7 bases outside the gene matches. The CDR3 has 17 residues. CDR3 protein: CASKSGLAGGPYNEQFF. For the CDR3, the DNA is TGTGCCAGCAAATCGGGACTAGCGGGAGGGCCGTACAATGAGCAGTTCTTC.

J is TRBJ2-7 and V is TRBV14, with 8 bases identical to TRBD1. The J call is uncertain, as TRBJ2-4 better fits the DNA end. The germline V gene has CDR1 SGHDN and CDR2 FVKESK. The length of the CDR3 is 13 residues. The CDR3 protein is CASSRGTGNIQYF. In DNA, the CDR3 is TGTGCCAGCAGCCGGGGGACAGGCAACATTCAGTACTTC.

The rearrangement uses TRBV4-1 and TRBJ2-3, with D tentatively TRBD1 (6 bases). The CDR3 consists of 15 residues. Germline assignment: CDR1 MGHRA and CDR2 YSYEKL. V was pared by 1 base and J by 6 bases, with 14 bases between. In DNA, the CDR3 is TGCGCCAGCAGCCAAGGGACTCGCCAGGGGGATACGCAGTATTTT. It is translated as CASSQGTRQGDTQYF.

This clonotype was observed a handful of times. The chain joins TRBV20-1 to TRBJ2-7, with 7 bases that match TRBD2. Trimming at V came to 3 bases and at J to 0 bases, leaving 8 bases not matched to a gene. Looked up from germline, CDR1 is DFQATT and CDR2 is SNEGSKA (reference sequence). The CDR3 extends over 15 amino acids. CDR3 DNA: TGCAGTGCTAGTAACCCCGGCGGGGGCTCCTACGAGCAGTACTTC. It specifies CSASNPGGGSYEQYF.